Below, 23 T cell receptor beta chains from the same sample are listed, as sequenced in a study of beta chain features in type 1 diabetes. Expressed TCRB transcripts got sequenced, as all isolated RNA was reverse transcribed. Produced via immunoSEQ multiplex PCR; TCRdb's table is partial and in-frame only. The table lists hundreds of thousands of clones, roughly a sixth of them singletons, with approximately 0.093% in the top ten. Input material: naive CD4+ T cells from blood. These receptors all come from a man in his late teens or twenties in good health.

This clone has only a few counts. This sample also contains other DNA sequences that code for the same CDR3. CDR3 sequence: CASSPLDTQYF. The CDR3 DNA reads as TGTGCCAGCAGCCCCTTGGATACGCAGTATTTT. The J gene is TRBJ2-3, the V gene TRBV7-2; D gene unclear. The germline V gene has CDR1 SGHTA and CDR2 FQGNSA. Trimming pared 5 bases from V and 6 bases from J, leaving 6 bases between. There are 11 residues in the CDR3.

The chain is built from TRBV7-2 and TRBJ1-2; 11 positions agree with TRBD1. With V trimmed by 5 bases and J by 4 bases, 6 bases remained unmatched. Germline CDR1 reads SGHTA; CDR2 reads FQGNSA. The CDR3 is 15 amino acids. Here the CDR3 DNA reads TGTGCCAGCAGCGCCCCGGACAGGGGGCTCTATGGCTACACCTTC. Protein product: CASSAPDRGLYGYTF. The full variable domain, in which reference TRBV7-2 and TRBJ1-2 provide the parts outside the CDR3, is GAGVSQSPSNKVTEKGKDVELRCDPISGHTALYWYRQSLGQGLEFLIYFQGNSAPDKSGLPSDRFSAERTGGSVSTLTIQRTQQEDSAVYLCASSAPDRGLYGYTFGSGTRLTVV.

The table lists this clone with a few counts. The CDR3 is CSAVGGQPQHF. The CDR3, as DNA: TGCAGTGCTGTGGGGGGGCAGCCCCAGCATTTT. The chain links TRBV20-1 to TRBJ1-5; D perhaps matches TRBD1 (5 bases). V dropped 5 bases and J dropped 7 bases, with 9 bases sitting between them. The CDR3 totals 11 residues. Per germline, CDR1 DFQATT and CDR2 SNEGSKA (reference sequence).

V is TRBV6-5 and J is TRBJ2-1; D gene ambiguous. Trimming stripped 4 bases from V and 7 bases from J, with 14 bases between. This CDR3 region has 14 residues. Germline V gene data show CDR1 as MNHEY and CDR2 as SVGAGI. DNA of the CDR3: TGTGCCAGCAGTTCCCCCGGCTACCTAAATGAGCAGTTCTTC. The encoded protein is CASSSPGYLNEQFF.

This clone was found a few times. The chain links TRBV10-3 to TRBJ2-5; 13 nucleotides match TRBD2. Germline V CDR1 and CDR2: ENHRY, SYGVKD. The CDR3 has 18 residues. The V and J ends lost 7 bases and 2 bases, in that order; junction bases with no gene match: 13. The CDR3 region is CAIKPGLAGPYAQETQYF. In DNA form, the CDR3 reads TGTGCCATCAAGCCGGGACTAGCGGGGCCTTACGCACAAGAGACCCAGTACTTC.

The chain couples TRBV5-1 to TRBJ2-2; D is ambiguous. The CDR3 consists of 15 residues. Trimming shortened V by 6 bases and J by 0 bases, and 12 bases separated the two germline ends. Germline assignment: CDR1 SGHRS and CDR2 YFSETQ. The CDR3 DNA reads TGCGCCAGCATCGGCTCTACCGCGAACACCGGGGAGCTGTTTTTT. Protein sequence: CASIGSTANTGELFF.

The chain couples TRBV29-1 to TRBJ2-3, with unresolved D. From germline, CDR1 is SQVTM and CDR2 ANQGSEA. The CDR3 covers 14 residues. The germline V and J ends were trimmed by 7 bases and 0 bases, with 14 bases remaining between them. The CDR3, as DNA: TGCAGCGCCCCTCACGGGCAGAGCACAGATACGCAGTATTTT. Translated: CSAPHGQSTDTQYF.

This clone was picked up a small number of times. The chain has TRBV7-2 and TRBJ2-7; TRBD1 agrees at 7 bases. Germline values: CDR1 SGHTA, CDR2 FQGNSA. This CDR3 contains 13 residues. Trimming cost V 3 bases and J 3 bases; bases outside gene matches: 2. The CDR3 is CASSLDRLYEQYF. Written as DNA, the CDR3 is TGTGCCAGCAGCTTGGACAGGCTCTACGAGCAGTACTTC.

This clone showed up just a few times. The chain links TRBV4-3 to TRBJ2-5; D not resolved. Germline values: CDR1 LGHNA, CDR2 YSLEER. V shed 0 bases and J shed 2 bases, with 10 bases lying between them. This CDR3 spans 15 amino acids. CDR3 bases: TGCGCCAGCAGCCAAGACTTAGGATTTCAAGAGACCCAGTACTTC. Amino acids: CASSQDLGFQETQYF.

With regard to this clone: Other DNA sequences of this sample code for an identical CDR3. V is TRBV18 and J is TRBJ2-3; TRBD2 aligns across 13 bases. CDR3 length equals 17 residues. Per the germline V gene, CDR1 is KGHSH and CDR2 is LQKENI. V was clipped by 3 bases and J by 1 base; unmatched bases: 4. Here the CDR3 DNA reads TGTGCCAGCTCACCCCCCGGACTAGCGGGGGGCACAGATACGCAGTATTTT. Protein: CASSPPGLAGGTDTQYF.

The chain joins TRBV27 to TRBJ1-1, with D perhaps TRBD1 (6 bases). V was clipped by 5 bases and J by 2 bases, with 18 bases between them. The CDR3 sequence is 16 residues long. The germline gives CDR1 MNHEY, CDR2 SMNVEV (reference sequence). The CDR3 nucleotides read TGTGCCAGCAGTCACCAGACAGGCCAGGGAAACACTGAAGCTTTCTTT. It specifies CASSHQTGQGNTEAFF.

A few counts support this clone. The rearrangement joins TRBV14 to TRBJ2-3; a possible D gene is TRBD1 (6 bases). Germline V gene data show CDR1 as SGHDN and CDR2 as FVKESK. This CDR3 is built from 14 residues. Trimming pared 1 base from V and 9 bases from J, leaving 14 bases between. In DNA form, the CDR3 reads TGTGCCAGCAGCCAAGGTCCGACAGGTTGGACGCAGTATTTT. It translates to CASSQGPTGWTQYF.

The J gene is TRBJ1-3, the V gene TRBV7-9; tentative D call: TRBD1 (6 bases). The length of the CDR3 is 15 residues. With 2 bases removed from V and 2 bases from J, the gap between germline ends came to 10 bases. CDR1 is SEHNR, CDR2 FQNEAQ, per germline (reference sequence). The CDR3 reads CASSLSQGAGNTIYF. CDR3 nucleotides: TGTGCCAGCAGCTTATCACAGGGAGCTGGAAACACCATATATTTT.

This clone was observed a handful of times. The chain joins TRBV27 to TRBJ2-2; D might be TRBD1 or TRBD2, each matching 5 bases. This CDR3 region has 13 residues. Per the germline V gene, CDR1 is MNHEY and CDR2 is SMNVEV (reference sequence). V lost 8 bases and J 13 bases, leaving 20 bases between the germline ends. CDR3 protein: CASRSGASPGLFF. DNA of the CDR3: TGTGCCAGCCGCTCCGGGGCCAGCCCTGGGCTGTTTTTT.

The chain joins TRBV18 to TRBJ2-3; D unclear. The CDR3 extends over 14 amino acids. The germline V gene has CDR1 KGHSH and CDR2 LQKENI. V was trimmed by 3 bases and J by 6 bases, leaving 13 bases between them. The CDR3 bases are TGTGCCAGCTCACCTGGACCTAGTGTTGATACGCAGTATTTT. Its protein product is CASSPGPSVDTQYF.

A word on this clone: A junction end diverges from the germline sequence, so it may reflect a read error. J is TRBJ2-1 and V is TRBV7-7; TRBD1 aligns across 8 bases. This CDR3 contains 13 residues. Germline lookup yields CDR1 SSHAT and CDR2 FNYEAQ (reference sequence). The CDR3, as DNA: TGTGCTAGCAGCCTGACAGGGGTCAATGAGCAGTTCTTC. This translates into CASSLTGVNEQFF.

This clone has more than one count but fewer than ten. The rearrangement uses TRBV29-1 and TRBJ2-7; perhaps TRBD2 as D (5 bases). The CDR3 length is 13 residues. Germline values: CDR1 SQVTM, CDR2 ANQGSEA. Trimming pared 4 bases from V and 5 bases from J, leaving 15 bases between. CDR3 loop: CSVGRRTAHEQYF. In DNA, the CDR3 is TGCAGCGTTGGAAGGAGGACCGCCCACGAGCAGTACTTC.

The J gene is TRBJ2-3, the V gene TRBV2; D is perhaps TRBD2 (5 bases). Germline CDR1 is SNHLY and CDR2 is FYNNEI. The CDR3 loop spans 15 amino acids. Trimming took off 1 base at V and 2 bases at J, with 10 bases between the two ends. Here the CDR3 reads CASSEGGFSTDTQYF. The CDR3 DNA reads as TGTGCCAGCAGTGAAGGCGGGTTCTCCACAGATACGCAGTATTTT.

This clone was observed a few times. The gene calls are TRBV18 and TRBJ1-1; 8 bases line up with TRBD1. Germline trimming cut 8 bases from V and 1 base from J; bases unmatched to any gene: 9. The germline CDR1 and CDR2 sequences are KGHSH and LQKENI. This CDR3 has 15 residues. CDR3 DNA sequence: TGTGCCAGCCGAAGCCAGGGGGCTGGGAACACTGAAGCTTTCTTT. Translation gives CASRSQGAGNTEAFF.

This clone was seen a few times. J is TRBJ1-2 and V is TRBV11-2, with D maybe TRBD1 (5 bases). The V gene's germline CDR1 is SGHAT and CDR2 FQNNGV. The CDR3 is 13 residues long. Trimming removed 5 bases from V and 4 bases from J, with 11 bases in between. The CDR3 sequence is CASSRAGLYGYTF. The CDR3 region has the DNA TGTGCCAGCAGCAGGGCAGGGCTCTATGGCTACACCTTC.

This clone has more than one count but fewer than ten. The V and J genes are TRBV6-5 and TRBJ2-7; tentatively, D is TRBD1 (5 bases). CDR1 is MNHEY, CDR2 SVGAGI, per germline. The germline V and J ends were trimmed by 0 bases and 0 bases, with 9 bases remaining between them. The CDR3 is 15 amino acids. The CDR3 here is CASSYSQQASYEQYF. The DNA of the CDR3 is TGTGCCAGCAGTTACTCCCAACAGGCCTCCTACGAGCAGTACTTC.

This clone was counted a few times. The chain recombines TRBV21-1 with TRBJ2-5; TRBD2 is the table's D call and was not checked against the DNA. TRBV21-1 is a pseudogene locus. CDR3 size: 14 residues. For the CDR3, the DNA is TGTGCCAGGCCGGCCGGGGGGTACCAAGAGACCCAGTACTTC. Amino acids: CARPAGGYQETQYF.

The chain employs TRBV29-1 and TRBJ2-4; 16 bases line up with TRBD2. Germline V gene lookup returns CDR1 SQVTM and CDR2 ANQGSEA. V was pared by 6 bases and J by 6 bases, with 5 bases of the junction left unmatched. The CDR3 is 15 residues long. This chain's CDR3 is CSVGLAGGAGNIQYF. The CDR3 DNA reads TGCAGCGTGGGACTAGCGGGAGGGGCGGGAAACATTCAGTACTTC.